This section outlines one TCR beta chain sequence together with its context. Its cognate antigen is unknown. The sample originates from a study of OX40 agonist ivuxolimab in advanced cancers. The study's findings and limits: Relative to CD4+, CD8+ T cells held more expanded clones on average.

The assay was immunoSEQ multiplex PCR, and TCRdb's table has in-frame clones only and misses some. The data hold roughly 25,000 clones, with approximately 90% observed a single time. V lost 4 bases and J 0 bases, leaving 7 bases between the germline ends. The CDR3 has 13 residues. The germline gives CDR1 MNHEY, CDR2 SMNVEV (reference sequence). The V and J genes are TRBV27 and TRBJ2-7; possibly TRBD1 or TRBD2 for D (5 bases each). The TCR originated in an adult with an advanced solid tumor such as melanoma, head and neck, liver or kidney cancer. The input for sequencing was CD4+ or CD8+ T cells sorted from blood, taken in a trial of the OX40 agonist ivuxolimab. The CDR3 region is CASSSGSSYEQYF. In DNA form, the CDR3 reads TGTGCCAGCAGTTCAGGGAGCTCCTACGAGCAGTACTTC.